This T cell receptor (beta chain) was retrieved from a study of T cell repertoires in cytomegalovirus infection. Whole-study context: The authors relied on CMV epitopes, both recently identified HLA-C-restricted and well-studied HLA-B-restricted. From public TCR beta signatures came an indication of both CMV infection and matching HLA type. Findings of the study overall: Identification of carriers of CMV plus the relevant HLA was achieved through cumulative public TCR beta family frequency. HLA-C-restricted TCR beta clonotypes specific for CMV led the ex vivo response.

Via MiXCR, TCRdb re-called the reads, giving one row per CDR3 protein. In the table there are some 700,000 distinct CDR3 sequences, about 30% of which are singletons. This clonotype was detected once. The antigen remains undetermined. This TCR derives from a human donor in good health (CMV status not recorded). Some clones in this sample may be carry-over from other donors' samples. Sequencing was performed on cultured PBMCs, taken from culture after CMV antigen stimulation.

CDR3 region: CASSFAGYRGRREQYF. As DNA, the CDR3 is TGTGCCAGCAGCTTCGCCGGTTACCGGGGGAGGCGCGAGCAGTACTTC. The chain carries TRBV7-2 and TRBJ2-7; TRBD2 might be the D (6 bases). Germline values: CDR1 SGHTA, CDR2 FQGNSA. CDR3 size: 16 residues. Trimming took off 3 bases at V and 6 bases at J, with 21 bases between the two ends.